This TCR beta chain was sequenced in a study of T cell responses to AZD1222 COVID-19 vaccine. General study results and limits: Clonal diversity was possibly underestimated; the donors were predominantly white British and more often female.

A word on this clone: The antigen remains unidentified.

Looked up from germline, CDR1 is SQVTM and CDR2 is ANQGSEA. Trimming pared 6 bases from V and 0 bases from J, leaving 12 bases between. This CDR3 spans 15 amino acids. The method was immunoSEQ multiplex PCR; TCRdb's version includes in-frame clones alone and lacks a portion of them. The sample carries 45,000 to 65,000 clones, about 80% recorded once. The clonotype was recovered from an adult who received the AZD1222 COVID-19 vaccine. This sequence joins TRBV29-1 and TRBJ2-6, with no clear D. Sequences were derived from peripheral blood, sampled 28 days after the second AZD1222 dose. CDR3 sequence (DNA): TGCAGCGTCACTGGAACTTTCTCTGGGGCCAACGTCCTGACTTTC. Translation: CSVTGTFSGANVLTF.